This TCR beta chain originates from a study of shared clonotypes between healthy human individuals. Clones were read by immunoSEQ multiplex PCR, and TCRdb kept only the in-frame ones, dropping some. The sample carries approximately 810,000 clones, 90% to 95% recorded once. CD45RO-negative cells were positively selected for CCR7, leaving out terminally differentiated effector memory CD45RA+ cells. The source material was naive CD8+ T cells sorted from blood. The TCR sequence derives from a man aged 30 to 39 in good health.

The CDR3 protein is CASRYGSAYEQYF. The DNA for the CDR3 is TGTGCCAGCAGATACGGTAGCGCCTACGAGCAGTACTTC. The chain uses TRBV14 and TRBJ2-7; D perhaps matches TRBD2 (5 bases). The V end was cut by 6 bases, the J end by 2 bases, with 11 bases between. Germline CDR1 and CDR2: SGHDN and FVKESK. This CDR3 spans 13 amino acids.